The clone carrying this T cell receptor beta chain was seen only once. Clones were read by immunoSEQ multiplex PCR, and TCRdb kept only the in-frame ones, dropping some. The table shows approximately 82,000 clones, with around four fifths occurring only once. This sample is part of a study of OX40 agonist ivuxolimab in advanced cancers. Study background: Clinicians treated patients with ivuxolimab, an agonistic anti-OX40 (CD134) antibody.

This TCR was sampled from an adult with an advanced solid tumor such as melanoma, head and neck, liver or kidney cancer. Here the sequenced sample was CD4+ or CD8+ T cells sorted from blood, taken in a trial of the OX40 agonist ivuxolimab.

The CDR3 nucleotides read TGTGCCAGTAGCCAAGGCCTGGCCGGAAACACCATATATTTT. It encodes CASSQGLAGNTIYF. The chain recombines TRBV19 with TRBJ1-3, with D unresolved. V was pared by 6 bases and J by 4 bases, with 13 bases between. The CDR3 consists of 14 residues. Germline V gene lookup returns CDR1 LNHDA and CDR2 SQIVND (reference sequence).